This T cell receptor (beta chain) was sequenced for a study of blood T cells in healthy people across ages. Findings and limits, study-wide: Without sorted subsets, naive and antigen-experienced compartments could not be conclusively compared. Older individuals had lower TCR beta diversity per million T cells (the decline was roughly linear). Both naive CD4+ cell counts and diversity were greater in long-lived donors than in aged donors.

There are a few counts of this clonotype. What it binds is not known. Each donor's blood draw was roughly 10 milliliters of peripheral blood. Primed by a sample-barcoded 5' primer and a J-beta primer mix, a second PCR proceeded for 7 to 11 cycles. TCRdb used MiXCR to reprocess the 5' RACE reads, holding one entry per CDR3 protein. The data contain 700,000 to 950,000 distinct CDR3 sequences, roughly 41% of them singletons. Between the trimmed V and J ends, which lost 3 bases and 4 bases, there was a span of 6 bases. This CDR3 has 12 amino acids. Germline CDR1 reads LGHDT; CDR2 reads YNNKEL (reference sequence).

The specimen was blood. The chain carries TRBV3-1 and TRBJ2-5, with D possibly being TRBD1 (6 bases). This TCR derives from a woman in her sixties in good health. CDR3 nucleotides: TGTGCCAGCAGCCACAGGGGAGAGACCCAGTACTTC. Its translation: CASSHRGETQYF.